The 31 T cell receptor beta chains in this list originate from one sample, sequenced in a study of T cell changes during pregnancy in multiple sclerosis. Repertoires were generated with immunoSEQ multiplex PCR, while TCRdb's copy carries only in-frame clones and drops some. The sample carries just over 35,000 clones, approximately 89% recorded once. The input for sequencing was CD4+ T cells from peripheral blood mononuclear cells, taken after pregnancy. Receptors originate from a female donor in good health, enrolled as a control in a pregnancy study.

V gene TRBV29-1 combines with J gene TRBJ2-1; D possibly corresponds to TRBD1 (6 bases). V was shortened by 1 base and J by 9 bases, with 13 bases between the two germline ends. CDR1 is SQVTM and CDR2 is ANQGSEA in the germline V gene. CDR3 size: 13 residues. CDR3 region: CSVEGRLGAEQFF. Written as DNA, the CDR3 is TGCAGCGTTGAAGGGAGACTGGGGGCTGAGCAGTTCTTC.

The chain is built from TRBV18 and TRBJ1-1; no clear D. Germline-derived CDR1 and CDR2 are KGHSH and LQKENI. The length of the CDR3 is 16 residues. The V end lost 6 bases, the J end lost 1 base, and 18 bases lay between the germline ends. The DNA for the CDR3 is TGTGCCAGCTCCGGTACCACCCAGGATACGAACACTGAAGCTTTCTTT. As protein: CASSGTTQDTNTEAFF. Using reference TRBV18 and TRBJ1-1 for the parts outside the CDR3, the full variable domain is NAGVMQNPRHLVRRRGQEARLRCSPMKGHSHVYWYRQLPEEGLKFMVYLQKENIIDESGMPKERFSAEFPKEGPSILRIQQVVRGDSAAYFCASSGTTQDTNTEAFFGQGTRLTVV.

CDR3 region: CSVEDPSGNTIYF. The CDR3 DNA reads TGCAGCGTTGAAGATCCGTCTGGAAACACCATATATTTT. V and J are TRBV29-1 and TRBJ1-3; D call uncertain. V lost 0 bases and J lost 1, with 4 bases in between. CDR1 is SQVTM, CDR2 ANQGSEA, per germline. The CDR3 consists of 13 residues.

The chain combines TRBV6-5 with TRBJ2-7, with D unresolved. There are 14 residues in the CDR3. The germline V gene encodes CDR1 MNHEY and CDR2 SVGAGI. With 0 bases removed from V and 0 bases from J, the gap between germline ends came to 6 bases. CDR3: CASSYSYSSYEQYF. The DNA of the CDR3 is TGTGCCAGCAGTTACTCGTATTCCTCCTACGAGCAGTACTTC.

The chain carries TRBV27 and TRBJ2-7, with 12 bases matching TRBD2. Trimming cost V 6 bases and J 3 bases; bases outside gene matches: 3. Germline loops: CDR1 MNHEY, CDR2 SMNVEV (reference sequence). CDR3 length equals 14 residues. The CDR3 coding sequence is TGTGCCAGCAGCACTAGCGGGGGGAACTACGAGCAGTACTTC. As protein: CASSTSGGNYEQYF.

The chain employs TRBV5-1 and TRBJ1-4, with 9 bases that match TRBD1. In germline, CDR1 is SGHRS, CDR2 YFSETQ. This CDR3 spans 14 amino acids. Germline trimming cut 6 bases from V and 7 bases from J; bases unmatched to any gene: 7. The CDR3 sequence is CASNPGTGREKLFF. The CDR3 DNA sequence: TGCGCCAGCAACCCCGGGACAGGGCGTGAAAAACTGTTTTTT.

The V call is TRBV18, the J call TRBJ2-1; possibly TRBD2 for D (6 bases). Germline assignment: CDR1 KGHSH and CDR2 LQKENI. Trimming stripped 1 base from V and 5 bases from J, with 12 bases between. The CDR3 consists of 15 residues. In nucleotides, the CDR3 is TGTGCCAGCTCACCACTGGGAGGAGGAAACAATGAGCAGTTCTTC. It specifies CASSPLGGGNNEQFF.

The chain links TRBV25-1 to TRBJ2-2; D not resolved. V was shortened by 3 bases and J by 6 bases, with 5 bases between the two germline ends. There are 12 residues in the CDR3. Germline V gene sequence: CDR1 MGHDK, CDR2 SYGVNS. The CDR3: CASSDGPGELFF. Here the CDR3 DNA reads TGTGCCAGCAGTGATGGGCCCGGGGAGCTGTTTTTT.

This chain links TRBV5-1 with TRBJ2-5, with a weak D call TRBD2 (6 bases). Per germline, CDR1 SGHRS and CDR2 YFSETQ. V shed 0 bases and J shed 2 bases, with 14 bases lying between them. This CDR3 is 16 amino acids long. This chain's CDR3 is CASSLGGGLRQETQYF. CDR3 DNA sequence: TGCGCCAGCAGCTTGGGTGGAGGGTTGAGGCAAGAGACCCAGTACTTC.

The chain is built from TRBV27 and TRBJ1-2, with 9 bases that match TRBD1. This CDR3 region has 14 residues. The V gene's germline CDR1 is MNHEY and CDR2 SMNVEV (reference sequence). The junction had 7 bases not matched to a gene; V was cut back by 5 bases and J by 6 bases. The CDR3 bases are TGTGCCAGCAGTCCCTGGACAGGGGAAGATGGCTACACCTTC. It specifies CASSPWTGEDGYTF.

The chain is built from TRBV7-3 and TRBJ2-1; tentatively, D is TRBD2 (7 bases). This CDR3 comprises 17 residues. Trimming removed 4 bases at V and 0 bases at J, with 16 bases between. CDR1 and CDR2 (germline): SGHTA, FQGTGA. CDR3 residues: CASSSQGGGGSYNEQFF. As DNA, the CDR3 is TGTGCCAGCAGCTCCCAGGGCGGGGGCGGCTCCTACAATGAGCAGTTCTTC.

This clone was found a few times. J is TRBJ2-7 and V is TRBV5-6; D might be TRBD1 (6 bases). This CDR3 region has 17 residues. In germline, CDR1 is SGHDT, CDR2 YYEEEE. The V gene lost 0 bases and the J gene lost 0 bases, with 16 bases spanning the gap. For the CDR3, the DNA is TGTGCCAGCAGCTTGGAACTACAGGGCCTTACCTCCTACGAGCAGTACTTC. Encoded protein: CASSLELQGLTSYEQYF.

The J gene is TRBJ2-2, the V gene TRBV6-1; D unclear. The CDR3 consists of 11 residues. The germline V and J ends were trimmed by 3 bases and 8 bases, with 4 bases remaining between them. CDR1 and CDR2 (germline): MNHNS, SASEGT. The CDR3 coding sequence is TGTGCCAGCAGTGATCCAGGGGAGCTGTTTTTT. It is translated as CASSDPGELFF.

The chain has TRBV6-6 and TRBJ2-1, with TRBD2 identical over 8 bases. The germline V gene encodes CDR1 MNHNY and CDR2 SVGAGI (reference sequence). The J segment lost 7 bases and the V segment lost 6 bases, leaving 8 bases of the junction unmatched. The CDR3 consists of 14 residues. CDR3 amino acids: CASRGTSSGNEQFF. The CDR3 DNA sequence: TGTGCCAGCAGGGGGACTAGTAGCGGAAATGAGCAGTTCTTC.

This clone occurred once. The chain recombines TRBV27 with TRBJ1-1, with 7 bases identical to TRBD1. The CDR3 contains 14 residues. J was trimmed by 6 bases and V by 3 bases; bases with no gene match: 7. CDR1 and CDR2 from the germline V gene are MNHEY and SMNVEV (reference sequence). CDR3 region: CASSFRTGSSEAFF. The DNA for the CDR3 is TGTGCCAGCAGTTTCCGGACAGGAAGCTCTGAAGCTTTCTTT.

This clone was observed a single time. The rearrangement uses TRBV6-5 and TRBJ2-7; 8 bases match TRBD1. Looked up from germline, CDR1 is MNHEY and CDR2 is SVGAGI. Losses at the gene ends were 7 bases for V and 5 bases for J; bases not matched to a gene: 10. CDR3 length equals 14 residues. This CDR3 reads CASNRGSGGDEQYF. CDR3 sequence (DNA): TGTGCCAGCAACCGCGGATCAGGGGGCGACGAGCAGTACTTC.

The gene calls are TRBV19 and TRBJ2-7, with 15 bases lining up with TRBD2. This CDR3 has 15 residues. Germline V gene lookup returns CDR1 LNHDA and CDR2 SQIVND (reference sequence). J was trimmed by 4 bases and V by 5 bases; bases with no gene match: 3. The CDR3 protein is CASSQGTSGRYEQYF. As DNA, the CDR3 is TGTGCCAGTAGTCAAGGGACTAGCGGGAGGTACGAGCAGTACTTC. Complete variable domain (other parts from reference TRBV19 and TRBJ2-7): DGGITQSPKYLFRKEGQNVTLSCEQNLNHDAMYWYRQDPGQGLRLIYYSQIVNDFQKGDIAEGYSVSREKKESFPLTVTSAQKNPTAFYLCASSQGTSGRYEQYFGPGTRLTVT.

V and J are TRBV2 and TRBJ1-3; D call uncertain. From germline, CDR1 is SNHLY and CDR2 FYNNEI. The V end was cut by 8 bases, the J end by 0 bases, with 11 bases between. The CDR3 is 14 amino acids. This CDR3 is CASARSLSGNTIYF. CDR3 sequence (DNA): TGTGCCAGCGCTCGATCACTCTCTGGAAACACCATATATTTT.

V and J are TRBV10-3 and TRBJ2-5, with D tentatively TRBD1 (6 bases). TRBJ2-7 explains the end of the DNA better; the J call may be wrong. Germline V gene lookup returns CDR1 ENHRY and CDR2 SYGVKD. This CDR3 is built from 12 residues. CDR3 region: CAISLTGYEQYF. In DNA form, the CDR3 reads TGTGCCATCAGTTTGACAGGCTACGAGCAGTACTTC.

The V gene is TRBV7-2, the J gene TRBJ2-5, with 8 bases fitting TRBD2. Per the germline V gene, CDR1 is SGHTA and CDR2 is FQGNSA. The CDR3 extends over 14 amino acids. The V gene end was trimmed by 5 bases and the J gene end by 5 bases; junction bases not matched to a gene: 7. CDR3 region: CASSRSGGPETQYF. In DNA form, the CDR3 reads TGTGCCAGCAGCCGGTCGGGGGGGCCGGAGACCCAGTACTTC.

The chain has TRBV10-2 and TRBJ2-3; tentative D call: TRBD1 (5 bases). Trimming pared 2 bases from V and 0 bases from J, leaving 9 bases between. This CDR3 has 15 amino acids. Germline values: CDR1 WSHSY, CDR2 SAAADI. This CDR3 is CASSEQGSSTDTQYF. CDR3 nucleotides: TGCGCCAGCAGTGAGCAGGGATCTAGCACAGATACGCAGTATTTT.

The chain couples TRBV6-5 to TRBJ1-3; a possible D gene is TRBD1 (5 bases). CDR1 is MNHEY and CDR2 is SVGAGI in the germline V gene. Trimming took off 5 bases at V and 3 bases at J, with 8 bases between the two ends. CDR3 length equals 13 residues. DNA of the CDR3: TGTGCCAGCAGTCCCCAGGGTGGAAACACCATATATTTT. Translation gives CASSPQGGNTIYF.

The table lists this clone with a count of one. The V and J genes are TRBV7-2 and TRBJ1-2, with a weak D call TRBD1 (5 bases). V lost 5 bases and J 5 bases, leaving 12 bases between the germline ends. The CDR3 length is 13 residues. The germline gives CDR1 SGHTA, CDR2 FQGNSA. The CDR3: CASSPSTEYGYTF. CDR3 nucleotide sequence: TGTGCCAGCAGCCCATCGACAGAGTATGGCTACACCTTC.

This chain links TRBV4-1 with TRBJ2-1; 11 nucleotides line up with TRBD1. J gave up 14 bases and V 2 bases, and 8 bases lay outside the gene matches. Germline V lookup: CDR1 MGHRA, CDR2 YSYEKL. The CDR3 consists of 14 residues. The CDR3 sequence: CASSQMGTGGGEFF. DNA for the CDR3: TGCGCCAGCAGCCAAATGGGGACAGGGGGAGGGGAGTTCTTC.

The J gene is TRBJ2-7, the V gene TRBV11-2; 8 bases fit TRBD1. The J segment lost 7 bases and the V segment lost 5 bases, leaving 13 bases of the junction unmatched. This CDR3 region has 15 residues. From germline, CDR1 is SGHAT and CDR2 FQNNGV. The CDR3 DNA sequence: TGTGCCAGCAGCGTACTGCAGGGGGCGGTGAGGGAGCAGTACTTC. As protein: CASSVLQGAVREQYF.

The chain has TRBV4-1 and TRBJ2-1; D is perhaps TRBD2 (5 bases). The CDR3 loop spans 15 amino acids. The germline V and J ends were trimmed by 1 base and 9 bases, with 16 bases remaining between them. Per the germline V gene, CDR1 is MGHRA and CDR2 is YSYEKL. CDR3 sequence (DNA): TGCGCCAGCAGCCAAGTGCTAGCCCGGGGTCGTGAGCAGTTCTTC. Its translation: CASSQVLARGREQFF.

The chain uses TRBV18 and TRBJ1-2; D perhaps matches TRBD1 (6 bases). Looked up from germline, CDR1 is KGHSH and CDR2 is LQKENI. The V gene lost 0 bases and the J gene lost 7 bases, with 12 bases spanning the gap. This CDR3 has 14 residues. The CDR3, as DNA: TGTGCCAGCTCACCACCGTCCAGGGGCAGTGGCTACACCTTC. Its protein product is CASSPPSRGSGYTF.

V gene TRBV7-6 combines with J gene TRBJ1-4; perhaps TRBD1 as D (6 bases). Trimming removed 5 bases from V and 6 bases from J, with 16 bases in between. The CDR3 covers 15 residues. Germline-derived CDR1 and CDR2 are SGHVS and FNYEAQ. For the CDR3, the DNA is TGTGCCAGCAGCCATCCACGGGGGGCTGATGAAAAACTGTTTTTT. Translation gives CASSHPRGADEKLFF.

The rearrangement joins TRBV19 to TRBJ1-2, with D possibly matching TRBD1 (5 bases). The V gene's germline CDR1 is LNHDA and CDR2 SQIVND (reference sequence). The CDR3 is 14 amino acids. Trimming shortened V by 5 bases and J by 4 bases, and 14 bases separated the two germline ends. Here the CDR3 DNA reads TGTGCCAGTAGTCTCCTCCAGGGAGGCTATGGCTACACCTTC. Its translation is CASSLLQGGYGYTF.

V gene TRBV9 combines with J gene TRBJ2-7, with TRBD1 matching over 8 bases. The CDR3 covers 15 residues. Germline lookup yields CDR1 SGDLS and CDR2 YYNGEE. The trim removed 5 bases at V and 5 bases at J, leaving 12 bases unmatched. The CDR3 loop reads CASSLLGQGADEQYF. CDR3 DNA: TGTGCCAGCAGTCTGTTAGGGCAGGGGGCCGACGAGCAGTACTTC.

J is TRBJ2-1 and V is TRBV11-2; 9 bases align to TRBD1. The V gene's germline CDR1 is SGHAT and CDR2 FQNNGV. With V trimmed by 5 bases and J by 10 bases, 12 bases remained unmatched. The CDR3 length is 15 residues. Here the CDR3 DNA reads TGTGCCAGCAGCCCGTTACAGGGGGCCGTGGGAGAGCAGTTCTTC. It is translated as CASSPLQGAVGEQFF.